These 21 T cell receptor beta chains were sequenced from one sample in a study of shared clonotypes between healthy human individuals. The method was immunoSEQ multiplex PCR; TCRdb's version includes in-frame clones alone and lacks a portion of them. This sample has approximately 600,000 clones, with 85% to 95% found just once. Naive CD8 cells lacked CD45RO, underwent positive selection for CCR7 and left out terminally differentiated effector memory CD45RA+ cells. The material sequenced was naive CD8+ T cells sorted from blood. These receptors came from a woman aged 25-40 years in good health.

The CDR3 DNA reads TGTGCCAGCAGGAACGGGGGGGAGACTGAAGCTTTCTTT. Amino acids: CASRNGGETEAFF. The rearrangement uses TRBV28 and TRBJ1-1; a weak D match, TRBD1 (5 bases). CDR1 and CDR2 (germline): MDHEN, SYDVKM. The CDR3 runs to 13 residues. The germline V and J ends were trimmed by 6 bases and 5 bases, with 13 bases remaining between them.

This chain joins TRBV4-2 and TRBJ2-5, with D possibly TRBD2 on 6 matching bases. V lost 2 bases to trimming and J lost 5 bases, with 21 bases between them. This CDR3 has 17 residues. Per germline, CDR1 LGHNA and CDR2 YNFKEQ. In DNA form, the CDR3 reads TGTGCCAGCAGCCAAACTCTCCGGGACTCTAAGGGGGAGACCCAGTACTTC. This gives the protein CASSQTLRDSKGETQYF.

The J gene is TRBJ2-7, the V gene TRBV19; the D gene could be TRBD1 or TRBD2 (5 bases each). The CDR3 consists of 15 residues. V lost 1 base and J 3 bases, leaving 13 bases between the germline ends. The germline V gene has CDR1 LNHDA and CDR2 SQIVND (reference sequence). The CDR3 nucleotides are TGTGCCAGTAGTATAGTATGGGGCGAGGGCTACGAGCAGTACTTC. This gives the protein CASSIVWGEGYEQYF.

The rearrangement links TRBV5-8 to TRBJ1-1; D not resolved. This CDR3 has 14 amino acids. The germline CDR1 and CDR2 sequences are SGHTS and YDEGEE. V was cut by 4 bases and J by 5 bases, with 15 bases left in between. The CDR3 nucleotides are TGTGCCAGCAGCCCTGCCCAAGTGGGGACTGAAGCTTTCTTT. The encoded protein is CASSPAQVGTEAFF.

This chain joins TRBV4-1 and TRBJ2-7; no reliable D call. V dropped 4 bases and J dropped 2 bases, with 9 bases sitting between them. CDR3 length: 13 residues. Germline V gene sequence: CDR1 MGHRA, CDR2 YSYEKL. For the CDR3, the DNA is TGCGCCAGCAGCCTACGGACCCCCTACGAGCAGTACTTC. Translated: CASSLRTPYEQYF.

The chain carries TRBV10-3 and TRBJ2-7; D remains ambiguous. V lost 5 bases and J lost 0, with 5 bases in between. This CDR3 region has 12 residues. Germline lookup yields CDR1 ENHRY and CDR2 SYGVKD. CDR3 nucleotides: TGTGCCATCAGTCCCAGCTCCTACGAGCAGTACTTC. Its translation: CAISPSSYEQYF.

The rearrangement uses TRBV2 and TRBJ2-7, with D hard to call. This CDR3 has 13 residues. Germline V lookup: CDR1 SNHLY, CDR2 FYNNEI. V gave up 0 bases and J gave up 6 bases, with 9 bases separating them. CDR3 protein: CASSEALPGEQYF. In nucleotides, the CDR3 is TGTGCCAGCAGTGAAGCGCTGCCGGGCGAGCAGTACTTC. The variable domain in full, completed from reference TRBV2 and TRBJ2-7, reads EPEVTQTPSHQVTQMGQEVILRCVPISNHLYFYWYRQILGQKVEFLVSFYNNEISEKSEIFDDQFSVERPDGSNFTLKIRSTKLEDSAMYFCASSEALPGEQYFGPGTRLTVT.

The gene calls are TRBV5-4 and TRBJ2-5; D is uncertain. V lost 5 bases and J 11 bases, leaving 13 bases between the germline ends. The CDR3 is 11 residues long. Germline lookup yields CDR1 SGHNT and CDR2 YYREEE (reference sequence). In DNA, the CDR3 is TGTGCCAGCAGTGGGGTGGGTGAGCAGTACTTC. It translates to CASSGVGEQYF.

The rearrangement links TRBV16 to TRBJ1-2, with 8 bases aligning to TRBD1. The CDR3 sequence is 15 residues long. The germline V gene encodes CDR1 KGHSY and CDR2 FQNENV. V lost 5 bases, J lost 7 bases, and 12 bases stayed unmatched. CDR3 in amino acids: CASSEYPDREVGYTF. CDR3 sequence (DNA): TGTGCCAGCAGCGAATACCCGGACAGGGAGGTTGGCTACACCTTC.

Worth noting for this clone: Other DNA sequences in the same sample also yield this CDR3. The V call is TRBV27, the J call TRBJ1-5, with a tentative D call TRBD1 (6 bases). This CDR3 has 13 amino acids. Trimming cost V 5 bases and J 4 bases, with 9 bases left between them. Looked up from germline, CDR1 is MNHEY and CDR2 is SMNVEV (reference sequence). CDR3 coding DNA: TGTGCCAGCAGTCCCCAGGGGAATCAGCCCCAGCATTTT. It specifies CASSPQGNQPQHF.

This clone was observed a single time. The CDR3 sequence: CASSFRLFIDTQYF. The CDR3 DNA sequence: TGTGCCAGCAGTTTCAGGTTGTTTATAGATACGCAGTATTTT. This sequence joins TRBV28 and TRBJ2-3; D not resolved. Trimming cost V 3 bases and J 5 bases, with 12 bases left between them. Germline V gene lookup returns CDR1 MDHEN and CDR2 SYDVKM. This CDR3 has 14 amino acids. Complete variable domain (other parts from reference TRBV28 and TRBJ2-3): DVKVTQSSRYLVKRTGEKVFLECVQDMDHENMFWYRQDPGLGLRLIYFSYDVKMKEKGDIPEGYSVSREKKERFSLILESASTNQTSMYLCASSFRLFIDTQYFGPGTRLTVL.

The gene calls are TRBV7-9 and TRBJ2-7; 10 nucleotides match TRBD1. The CDR3 contains 15 residues. Germline CDR1 reads SEHNR; CDR2 reads FQNEAQ (reference sequence). J was trimmed by 4 bases and V by 4 bases; bases with no gene match: 7. The CDR3 nucleotides read TGTGCCAGCAGCTACCCCGACAGGGGGCTTTACGAGCAGTACTTC. This encodes CASSYPDRGLYEQYF.

The V and J genes are TRBV6-7 and TRBJ2-5, with 12 bases matching TRBD2. TRBV6-7 is an open reading frame, and its role is uncertain. Trimming removed 2 bases from V and 4 bases from J; junction bases left unmatched: 14. The CDR3 extends over 19 amino acids. The CDR3 nucleotides read TGTGCCAGCAGTTACCCACTGACTAGCGGGAGAATGAGCCGAGAGACCCAGTACTTC. This encodes CASSYPLTSGRMSRETQYF.

The chain recombines TRBV14 with TRBJ2-7; D might be TRBD1 (6 bases). The CDR3 runs 14 residues. CDR1 and CDR2 (germline): SGHDN, FVKESK. V was trimmed by 0 bases and J by 6 bases, leaving 12 bases between them. The CDR3 here is CASSQDQGLGEQYF. For the CDR3, the DNA is TGTGCCAGCAGCCAAGATCAGGGGCTCGGCGAGCAGTACTTC.

The V gene is TRBV19, the J gene TRBJ1-2; D unresolved. Germline CDR1 LNHDA, CDR2 SQIVND (reference sequence). This CDR3 region has 14 residues. The V end lost 3 bases, the J end lost 4 bases, and 12 bases lay between the germline ends. The CDR3 nucleotides are TGTGCCAGTAGTATGGCAAATGGAGGCTATGGCTACACCTTC. It translates to CASSMANGGYGYTF. Using reference TRBV19 and TRBJ1-2 for the parts outside the CDR3, the full variable domain is DGGITQSPKYLFRKEGQNVTLSCEQNLNHDAMYWYRQDPGQGLRLIYYSQIVNDFQKGDIAEGYSVSREKKESFPLTVTSAQKNPTAFYLCASSMANGGYGYTFGSGTRLTVV.

This clone was observed once. The chain links TRBV6-5 to TRBJ2-5, with D unclear. The CDR3 spans 15 residues. Germline V gene data show CDR1 as MNHEY and CDR2 as SVGAGI. Trimming took 0 bases from V and 9 from J, leaving 17 bases between them. CDR3 coding DNA: TGTGCCAGCAGTTACTCTGCCCATCCCGCTGCGGCCCAGTACTTC. It specifies CASSYSAHPAAAQYF.

This chain joins TRBV29-1 and TRBJ1-1, with D possibly TRBD1 on 5 matching bases. Germline lookup yields CDR1 SQVTM and CDR2 ANQGSEA. Between the trimmed V and J ends, which lost 4 bases and 0 bases, there was a span of 6 bases. This CDR3 is built from 12 residues. The CDR3 nucleotides read TGCAGCGTTGCGGGGCTGAACACTGAAGCTTTCTTT. This gives the protein CSVAGLNTEAFF.

For this clone: Within the sample, other DNA sequences also encode this same CDR3. This rearrangement joins TRBV27 to TRBJ2-1, with 8 nucleotides matching TRBD2. The CDR3 loop spans 15 amino acids. V was clipped by 5 bases and J by 0 bases; unmatched bases: 3. CDR1 and CDR2 from the germline V gene are MNHEY and SMNVEV (reference sequence). The CDR3 is CASSLAGPSYNEQFF. In DNA, the CDR3 is TGTGCCAGCAGTCTAGCGGGCCCCTCCTACAATGAGCAGTTCTTC.

The rearrangement uses TRBV5-4 and TRBJ2-1, with D perhaps TRBD1 or TRBD2 (5 bases each). The length of the CDR3 is 15 residues. V was cut by 0 bases and J by 3 bases, with 10 bases left in between. Germline V gene data show CDR1 as SGHNT and CDR2 as YYREEE (reference sequence). Written as DNA, the CDR3 is TGTGCCAGCAGCTTGGGGGACCCACTCTACAATGAGCAGTTCTTC. It specifies CASSLGDPLYNEQFF.

The chain is built from TRBV28 and TRBJ2-3; 12 nucleotides agree with TRBD2. The germline V gene has CDR1 MDHEN and CDR2 SYDVKM. V lost 4 bases, J lost 3 bases, and 5 bases stayed unmatched. The CDR3 consists of 16 residues. CDR3 residues: CASSSGLAGPTDTQYF. The CDR3 nucleotides read TGTGCCAGCAGTTCTGGACTAGCGGGGCCGACAGATACGCAGTATTTT.

This rearrangement joins TRBV27 to TRBJ2-1; 8 bases are shared with TRBD2. Germline V gene lookup returns CDR1 MNHEY and CDR2 SMNVEV (reference sequence). This CDR3 has 12 residues. V dropped 7 bases and J dropped 9; count of bases not matched to a gene: 5. The CDR3 sequence is CASTTGGVEQFF. In DNA form, the CDR3 reads TGTGCCAGCACTACGGGAGGGGTTGAGCAGTTCTTC.